The 30 T cell receptor beta chains listed next were all sequenced from one sample in a study of blood T cell repertoires in COVID-19. The method was immunoSEQ multiplex PCR; TCRdb's version includes in-frame clones alone and lacks a portion of them. Among roughly 200,000 clones listed, around nine tenths were seen once. The sample consisted of peripheral blood. These receptors were taken from a man in his 60s who had recovered from COVID-19.

The chain joins TRBV27 to TRBJ1-2, with unresolved D. The CDR3 sequence is 12 residues long. Germline-derived CDR1 and CDR2 are MNHEY and SMNVEV (reference sequence). Trimming took off 6 bases at V and 5 bases at J, with 10 bases between the two ends. The CDR3 DNA sequence: TGTGCCAGCAGCCTCCCGGGTTATGGCTACACCTTC. Amino acid sequence: CASSLPGYGYTF.

The J gene is TRBJ2-7, the V gene TRBV12-3 or TRBV12-4; D is perhaps TRBD2 (5 bases). The CDR3 spans 13 residues. V was trimmed by 6 bases and J by 1 base, leaving 10 bases between them. This CDR3 reads CASSSTSSYEQYF. The CDR3 DNA reads as TGTGCCAGCAGCTCTACTAGTTCCTACGAGCAGTACTTC.

The genes are TRBV5-1 and TRBJ2-5; TRBD1 aligns across 10 bases. CDR3 length: 14 amino acids. V lost 4 bases and J lost 5; bases outside the gene matches: 5. CDR1 and CDR2 from the germline V gene are SGHRS and YFSETQ. The CDR3 sequence is CASSPTGGAETQYF. CDR3 nucleotides: TGCGCCAGCAGCCCGACAGGGGGCGCGGAGACCCAGTACTTC.

This chain uses TRBV28 with TRBJ2-3; no clear D gene. The V gene's germline CDR1 is MDHEN and CDR2 SYDVKM. The CDR3 covers 12 residues. V was shortened by 11 bases and J by 3 bases, with 12 bases between the two germline ends. In DNA form, the CDR3 reads TGTGCCTCTAGAGGAAGGACAGATACGCAGTATTTT. Translated: CASRGRTDTQYF.

The chain recombines TRBV27 with TRBJ1-5; D is possibly TRBD1 (5 bases). The CDR3 is 12 amino acids. V gave up 6 bases and J gave up 9 bases, with 12 bases separating them. Germline CDR1 MNHEY, CDR2 SMNVEV (reference sequence). The DNA of the CDR3 is TGTGCCAGCAGGGGGCTAATGGGGCCCCAGCATTTT. This sequence encodes CASRGLMGPQHF.

This clone was recorded many times. The chain couples TRBV21-1 to TRBJ2-7; the table's D call TRBD1 went unverified against the DNA. TRBV21-1 is deemed a pseudogene. CDR3 length: 15 amino acids. CDR3 DNA: TGTGCCAGCAGCAAAGCGTTCACAGGGAACTACGAGCAGTACTTC. This sequence encodes CASSKAFTGNYEQYF.

The rearrangement links TRBV15 to TRBJ2-2; 12 positions match TRBD2. This CDR3 is built from 17 residues. Germline CDR1 is LNHNV and CDR2 is YYDKDF (reference sequence). V lost 0 bases to trimming and J lost 6 bases; unmatched junction nucleotides: 5. The CDR3 sequence is CATSRDLTSGSPGELFF. CDR3 nucleotides: TGTGCCACCAGCAGAGATTTGACTAGCGGGAGCCCCGGGGAGCTGTTTTTT. The whole variable domain, remainder taken from reference TRBV15 and TRBJ2-2, is DAMVIQNPRYQVTQFGKPVTLSCSQTLNHNVMYWYQQKSSQAPKLLFHYYDKDFNNEADTPDNFQSRRPNTSFCFLDIRSPGLGDTAMYLCATSRDLTSGSPGELFFGEGSRLTVL.

The rearrangement uses TRBV6-5 and TRBJ2-7; TRBD2 is a possible D gene (5 bases). V lost 2 bases to trimming and J lost 3 bases, with 11 bases between them. Germline V lookup: CDR1 MNHEY, CDR2 SVGAGI. CDR3 length equals 14 residues. CDR3: CASSYLGADYEQYF. The CDR3 DNA reads as TGTGCCAGCAGTTACCTAGGAGCGGACTACGAGCAGTACTTC.

The rearrangement uses TRBV4-3 and TRBJ2-2; 10 nucleotides align to TRBD1. The CDR3 covers 16 residues. J was trimmed by 7 bases and V by 3 bases; bases with no gene match: 8. Looked up from germline, CDR1 is LGHNA and CDR2 is YSLEER. The DNA of the CDR3 is TGCGCCAGCAGCCACAGGACAGGGGGATCAGGCGGGGAGCTGTTTTTT. Protein product: CASSHRTGGSGGELFF.

The chain links TRBV7-2 to TRBJ2-7; TRBD1 matches 9 bases. J lost 1 base, V lost 5 bases, and 6 bases had no gene match. Germline CDR1 is SGHTA and CDR2 is FQGNSA. CDR3 length: 15 amino acids. The CDR3 nucleotides read TGTGCCAGCAGCGAAACCGGGACAGGGTCCTACGAGCAGTACTTC. Its protein is CASSETGTGSYEQYF. The whole variable domain, remainder taken from reference TRBV7-2 and TRBJ2-7, is GAGVSQSPSNKVTEKGKDVELRCDPISGHTALYWYRQSLGQGLEFLIYFQGNSAPDKSGLPSDRFSAERTGGSVSTLTIQRTQQEDSAVYLCASSETGTGSYEQYFGPGTRLTVT.

V usage is TRBV11-3 and J usage is TRBJ1-6; possibly TRBD1 for D (6 bases). The germline V gene has CDR1 SGHNT and CDR2 YENEEA. V lost 2 bases, J lost 7 bases, and 9 bases lay in between. This CDR3 has 14 amino acids. The CDR3 reads CASSLNRENSPLHF. Here the CDR3 DNA reads TGTGCCAGCAGCTTAAACAGGGAGAATTCACCCCTCCACTTT.

The chain carries TRBV19 and TRBJ2-7, with D possibly TRBD1 on 6 matching bases. CDR1 is LNHDA and CDR2 is SQIVND in the germline V gene (reference sequence). Trimming removed 1 base at V and 3 bases at J, with 16 bases between. The CDR3 runs to 16 residues. CDR3 sequence reads: CASSIARQAWNYEQYF. CDR3 bases: TGTGCCAGTAGTATAGCCCGACAGGCTTGGAACTACGAGCAGTACTTC.

The chain recombines TRBV18 with TRBJ1-2, with TRBD1 identical over 11 bases. Trimming removed 5 bases from V and 6 bases from J; junction bases left unmatched: 5. CDR1 is KGHSH, CDR2 LQKENI, per germline. CDR3 length: 14 residues. The CDR3 nucleotides are TGTGCCAGCTCATACGGACAGGGGGCGGATGGCTACACCTTC. It is translated as CASSYGQGADGYTF.

This sequence joins TRBV7-8 and TRBJ1-4, with D tentatively TRBD1 (6 bases). The V end lost 5 bases, the J end lost 0 bases, and 10 bases lay between the germline ends. The CDR3 spans 15 residues. CDR1 and CDR2 from the germline V gene are SGHVS and FQNEAQ. The CDR3 reads CASSPRQATNEKLFF. In DNA form, the CDR3 reads TGTGCCAGCAGCCCCAGACAGGCAACTAATGAAAAACTGTTTTTT.

J is TRBJ1-5 and V is TRBV10-1; no clear D gene. Per the germline V gene, CDR1 is WNHNN and CDR2 is SYGVQD (reference sequence). The germline V and J ends were trimmed by 6 bases and 0 bases, with 12 bases remaining between them. This CDR3 has 15 amino acids. The CDR3 sequence: CASSRHLYSNQPQHF. The CDR3 DNA reads TGCGCCAGCAGCCGACACCTATATAGCAATCAGCCCCAGCATTTT.

The rearrangement joins TRBV6-1 to TRBJ2-2; 7 bases match TRBD1. V was clipped by 1 base and J by 1 base; unmatched bases: 6. The CDR3 runs to 17 residues. The germline V gene has CDR1 MNHNS and CDR2 SASEGT. The CDR3 protein is CASSEGRGTVNTGELFF. CDR3 nucleotides: TGTGCCAGCAGTGAAGGGCGTGGGACAGTGAACACCGGGGAGCTGTTTTTT.

CDR3 sequence reads: CASSPPGLAGGEQYF. The DNA for the CDR3 is TGTGCCAGCAGCCCGCCGGGACTAGCGGGAGGCGAGCAGTACTTC. The chain combines TRBV3-1 (or the pseudogene TRBV3-2) with TRBJ2-7; TRBD2 matches 15 bases. Germline V gene sequence: CDR1 LGHDT, CDR2 YNNKEL (reference sequence). The CDR3 spans 15 residues. J lost 6 bases, V lost 4 bases, and 4 bases had no gene match.

The chain combines TRBV25-1 with TRBJ2-5, with TRBD1 as a possible D gene (6 bases). Germline V gene lookup returns CDR1 MGHDK and CDR2 SYGVNS. Between the trimmed V and J ends, which lost 8 bases and 5 bases, there was a span of 18 bases. There are 14 residues in the CDR3. The chain's CDR3 is CASSSSWQGETQYF. Written as DNA, the CDR3 is TGTGCCAGCTCCTCCTCGTGGCAGGGGGAGACCCAGTACTTC.

The CDR3 nucleotides read TGCGCCAGCAGCCAAGACCCTTACCGTCCAGGGCTCGATGAAAAACTGTTTTTT. This gives the protein CASSQDPYRPGLDEKLFF. The rearrangement links TRBV4-1 to TRBJ1-4; possible D gene TRBD1, 5 bases. Trimming took off 0 bases at V and 6 bases at J, with 20 bases between the two ends. CDR1 MGHRA and CDR2 YSYEKL come from the germline V gene. This CDR3 is 18 amino acids long.

This sequence joins TRBV5-1 and TRBJ2-7, with 7 bases aligning to TRBD2. The CDR3 sequence is 14 residues long. Germline CDR1 is SGHRS and CDR2 is YFSETQ. V trimming: 0 bases; J trimming: 5 bases; junction bases outside the gene matches: 5. The CDR3 bases are TGCGCCAGCAGCTTGGCAGCGGGGCTAGACGAGCAGTACTTC. Translation: CASSLAAGLDEQYF.

The V gene is TRBV6-1, the J gene TRBJ1-2, with 7 bases identical to TRBD1. V gave up 1 base and J gave up 4 bases; unmatched junction bases: 6. Per the germline V gene, CDR1 is MNHNS and CDR2 is SASEGT. There are 15 residues in the CDR3. CDR3 loop: CASSEVPRTGYGYTF. CDR3 sequence (DNA): TGTGCCAGCAGTGAAGTACCCCGGACAGGCTATGGCTACACCTTC.

The rearrangement uses TRBV14 and TRBJ1-2; tentative D call: TRBD1 (6 bases). The CDR3 is 15 residues long. V lost 4 bases, J lost 4 bases, and 16 bases lay in between. CDR1 and CDR2 (germline): SGHDN, FVKESK. The DNA for the CDR3 is TGTGCCAGCAGCCCAACAGGGACGATAGGCTATGGCTACACCTTC. This encodes CASSPTGTIGYGYTF.

This clone showed up just a few times. The chain links TRBV5-1 to TRBJ2-3; no firm D call. Trimming took off 2 bases at V and 0 bases at J, with 10 bases between the two ends. CDR3 size: 15 residues. The germline V gene encodes CDR1 SGHRS and CDR2 YFSETQ. CDR3 loop: CASSFDSSSTDTQYF. The CDR3, as DNA: TGCGCCAGCAGCTTTGACTCCTCTAGCACAGATACGCAGTATTTT.

This chain links TRBV19 with TRBJ2-3, with TRBD2 identical over 7 bases. Germline V gene lookup returns CDR1 LNHDA and CDR2 SQIVND (reference sequence). V was pared by 8 bases and J by 2 bases, with 10 bases of the junction left unmatched. The CDR3 runs to 15 residues. The CDR3 DNA is TGTGCCAGTGGGTCCCTAGCGGCCGCCACAGATACGCAGTATTTT. This encodes CASGSLAAATDTQYF.

The chain carries TRBV29-1 and TRBJ2-7, with 8 bases matching TRBD1. This CDR3 is built from 14 residues. V lost 4 bases to trimming and J lost 5 bases; unmatched junction nucleotides: 10. Germline CDR1 reads SQVTM; CDR2 reads ANQGSEA. The CDR3 reads CSVVRQGSADEQYF. The CDR3 DNA is TGCAGCGTTGTAAGACAGGGGAGTGCTGACGAGCAGTACTTC.

V is TRBV2 and J is TRBJ2-1; 12 nucleotides line up with TRBD2. Germline V gene sequence: CDR1 SNHLY, CDR2 FYNNEI. The V gene end was trimmed by 6 bases and the J gene end by 6 bases; junction bases not matched to a gene: 12. The length of the CDR3 is 17 residues. CDR3 loop: CASRPTSTSGRFNEQFF. As DNA, the CDR3 is TGTGCCAGCAGGCCGACCTCGACTAGCGGGAGATTCAATGAGCAGTTCTTC.

This clone was seen only a few times. CDR3 in DNA: TGCAGCGTTGCGAGGACAGGGAGGTTTGGCTACACCTTC. This translates into CSVARTGRFGYTF. The chain has TRBV29-1 and TRBJ1-2; 8 bases match TRBD1. CDR1 is SQVTM and CDR2 is ANQGSEA in the germline V gene. Trimming took 4 bases from V and 7 from J; bases not matched to a gene: 8. The CDR3 runs to 13 residues.

Only one count was recorded for this clone. The rearrangement links TRBV10-3 to TRBJ1-1, with a weak D call TRBD1 (6 bases). The CDR3 length is 13 residues. Looked up from germline, CDR1 is ENHRY and CDR2 is SYGVKD. The germline V and J ends were trimmed by 5 bases and 3 bases, with 10 bases remaining between them. CDR3 sequence (DNA): TGTGCCATCAGTTGGGAGGGGGACACTGAAGCTTTCTTT. It encodes CAISWEGDTEAFF.

The V call is TRBV5-1, the J call TRBJ1-3; no clear D gene. V was clipped by 0 bases and J by 0 bases, with 7 bases between them. CDR1 is SGHRS and CDR2 is YFSETQ in the germline V gene. This CDR3 spans 15 amino acids. The CDR3 DNA sequence: TGCGCCAGCAGCTTGGACACAGCCTCTGGAAACACCATATATTTT. It specifies CASSLDTASGNTIYF.

The chain combines TRBV3-1 (or the pseudogene TRBV3-2) with TRBJ2-4, with 9 positions matching TRBD2. The ends lost 4 bases at V and 0 bases at J; junction bases unmatched: 7. The CDR3 is 17 amino acids. Looked up from germline, CDR1 is LGHDT and CDR2 is YNNKEL (reference sequence). DNA of the CDR3: TGTGCCAGCAGCCGAAGCGGGGGGCAAGGAGCCAAAAACATTCAGTACTTC. It encodes CASSRSGGQGAKNIQYF.